One T cell receptor (beta chain) is described in this entry. Its cognate antigen is unknown. The sample comes from a study of chemoradiotherapy in HPV16-positive cancers. Study-wide results and caveats: Non-HPV-specific T cells did not expand in tumors during treatment, whereas candidate HPV-specific clones and E7-related motifs did.

Repeated repertoire sampling spanned the course of chemoradiotherapy. Produced via immunoSEQ multiplex PCR; TCRdb's table is partial and in-frame only. Found here are around 33,000 clones, about 86% of them singletons; the top ten hold under 2.5%. Per the germline V gene, CDR1 is MDHEN and CDR2 is SYDVKM. V was cut by 3 bases and J by 4 bases, with 6 bases left in between. The CDR3 loop spans 12 amino acids. This rearrangement joins TRBV28 to TRBJ1-2; D gene uncertain. Specimen: blood, collected from a patient who underwent chemoradiotherapy. The TCR was taken from a human donor with HPV-associated anogenital cancer. CDR3 sequence reads: CASSLIPYGYTF. CDR3 bases: TGTGCCAGCAGTTTGATCCCCTATGGCTACACCTTC.